What follows is one TCR beta chain and its context. Its antigen is as yet unknown. Time point denoted: pre-treatment sample, taken before nivolumab and TIL therapy. Patients were adults with stage 4 NSCLC. V gave up 5 bases and J gave up 6 bases, with 16 bases separating them. The CDR3 is 14 amino acids. Germline V CDR1 and CDR2: MNHEY, SVGAGI. These data are taken from a study of TIL therapy for anti-PD-1-resistant metastatic lung cancer. Turning to the study itself: A few tumors were EGFR-mutant and two were ALK-rearranged.

Findings of the study overall: Patients were highly selected, enriched for treatment-naive, never-smoker and oncogene-addicted cases. TIL clonotype persistence in blood showed no apparent association with response.

The immunoSEQ assay was v3. The method was immunoSEQ multiplex PCR; TCRdb's version includes in-frame clones alone and lacks a portion of them. Among about 52,000 clones listed, 79% were seen once. This rearrangement joins TRBV6-5 to TRBJ1-1, with D maybe TRBD1 (5 bases). This sample comprised blood, obtained at baseline. The receptor was isolated from a woman aged 30 to 85 with non-small cell lung cancer. CDR3: CASSTGGGPPEAFF. CDR3 in DNA: TGTGCCAGCAGTACCGGGGGAGGGCCCCCTGAAGCTTTCTTT.